The 17 T cell receptor beta chains below all came from one sample that was sequenced in a study of blood T cell repertoires in COVID-19. Assay: immunoSEQ multiplex PCR; the TCRdb copy retains only in-frame clones and omits some. The data show 200,000 to 250,000 clones, about 90% seen once. The sequenced material came from PBMCs or T cells enriched from blood (not recorded which). These receptor sequences come from a man between 25 and 39 years old who had recovered from COVID-19.

V and J are TRBV6-2 or TRBV6-3 and TRBJ1-1; possible D gene TRBD1, 5 bases. V was pared by 0 bases and J by 4 bases, with 12 bases between. The CDR3 consists of 15 residues. Germline-derived CDR1 and CDR2 are MNHEY and SVGEGT. In nucleotides, the CDR3 is TGTGCCAGCAGTTACTCGATCGGAGGGACCACTGAAGCTTTCTTT. Its translation: CASSYSIGGTTEAFF.

This chain uses TRBV9 with TRBJ1-4; TRBD1 might be the D (5 bases). V gave up 0 bases and J gave up 8 bases, with 11 bases separating them. The CDR3 covers 14 residues. CDR1 SGDLS and CDR2 YYNGEE come from the germline V gene. CDR3 protein: CASSVGGGAEKLFF. CDR3 sequence (DNA): TGTGCCAGCAGCGTAGGCGGGGGAGCGGAAAAACTGTTTTTT.

This chain links TRBV12-5 with TRBJ2-3; 8 bases fit TRBD2. The germline CDR1 and CDR2 sequences are LGHNT and FRNRAP. This CDR3 contains 17 residues. The trim removed 0 bases at V and 2 bases at J, leaving 7 bases unmatched. CDR3 nucleotide sequence: TGTGCTAGTGGTTTGGTCACCGGGGGGGCCTACACAGATACGCAGTATTTT. It encodes CASGLVTGGAYTDTQYF.

J is TRBJ2-5 and V is TRBV4-3, with 9 nucleotides matching TRBD1. The CDR3 is 16 residues long. J was trimmed by 5 bases and V by 8 bases; bases with no gene match: 15. CDR1 LGHNA and CDR2 YSLEER come from the germline V gene. CDR3 coding DNA: TGCGCCAGCTCCCAGGATAGACAGGGGGTATGGGAGACCCAGTACTTC. Translation: CASSQDRQGVWETQYF.

The CDR3 reads CASSPDRVIGNQPQHF. CDR3 DNA sequence: TGTGCCAGCAGCCCGGACAGGGTTATTGGCAATCAGCCCCAGCATTTT. The chain links TRBV7-8 to TRBJ1-5; TRBD1 agrees at 8 bases. This CDR3 has 16 residues. The germline V gene encodes CDR1 SGHVS and CDR2 FQNEAQ. Trimming at V came to 5 bases and at J to 2 bases, leaving 8 bases not matched to a gene. Supplemented by reference TRBV7-8 and TRBJ1-5, the full variable domain reads GAGVSQSPRYKVAKRGQDVALRCDPISGHVSLFWYQQALGQGPEFLTYFQNEAQLDKSGLPSDRFFAERPEGSVSTLKIQRTQQEDSAVYLCASSPDRVIGNQPQHFGDGTRLSIL.

The rearrangement joins TRBV5-4 to TRBJ2-3; D possibly corresponds to TRBD1 (6 bases). The CDR3 extends over 15 amino acids. Germline V CDR1 and CDR2: SGHNT, YYREEE (reference sequence). V lost 7 bases and J 0 bases, leaving 15 bases between the germline ends. The CDR3 protein is CASGPRGPSTDTQYF. Written as DNA, the CDR3 is TGTGCCAGCGGACCCAGGGGCCCAAGCACAGATACGCAGTATTTT.

As DNA, the CDR3 is TGTGCCAGCAGACTAGGACAGGGAAAGGACCATAGCAATCAGCCCCAGCATTTT. Protein sequence: CASRLGQGKDHSNQPQHF. The chain links TRBV28 to TRBJ1-5, with 8 positions matching TRBD1. With V trimmed by 6 bases and J by 0 bases, 13 bases remained unmatched. Germline V gives CDR1 MDHEN, CDR2 SYDVKM. The CDR3 runs to 18 residues.

The chain joins TRBV28 to TRBJ1-6; 8 nucleotides match TRBD1. The CDR3 is 15 residues long. Looked up from germline, CDR1 is MDHEN and CDR2 is SYDVKM. Losses at the gene ends were 5 bases for V and 5 bases for J; bases not matched to a gene: 5. The CDR3, as DNA: TGTGCCAGCAGTATGGCGGACAGGGATAATTCACCCCTCCACTTT. Its protein product is CASSMADRDNSPLHF. Complete variable domain (other parts from reference TRBV28 and TRBJ1-6): DVKVTQSSRYLVKRTGEKVFLECVQDMDHENMFWYRQDPGLGLRLIYFSYDVKMKEKGDIPEGYSVSREKKERFSLILESASTNQTSMYLCASSMADRDNSPLHFGNGTRLTVT.

The rearrangement links TRBV5-1 to TRBJ1-2, with D possibly TRBD1 on 6 matching bases. Trimming took 0 bases from V and 7 from J, leaving 10 bases between them. Germline V gives CDR1 SGHRS, CDR2 YFSETQ. CDR3 length: 13 amino acids. The CDR3 DNA sequence: TGCGCCAGCAGCTTGGTAACAGGGTTTGGCTACACCTTC. Translating gives CASSLVTGFGYTF.

In its sample, this clone was seen once. The V and J genes are TRBV4-1 and TRBJ2-3; D might be TRBD2 (6 bases). The V gene's germline CDR1 is MGHRA and CDR2 YSYEKL. The CDR3 is 16 amino acids. Trimming took 0 bases from V and 2 from J, leaving 12 bases between them. The CDR3 protein is CASSQERWGDTDTQYF. In DNA, the CDR3 is TGCGCCAGCAGCCAAGAAAGATGGGGGGACACAGATACGCAGTATTTT.

The chain is built from TRBV28 and TRBJ1-5; no clear D gene. The ends were cut back, 5 bases at V and 6 bases at J, with 8 bases in the middle. Germline V gene data show CDR1 as MDHEN and CDR2 as SYDVKM. The CDR3 is 12 residues long. The CDR3 reads CASSLTSQPQHF. CDR3 bases: TGTGCCAGCAGTCTCACGAGTCAGCCCCAGCATTTT.

The chain employs TRBV10-2 and TRBJ1-1, with D perhaps TRBD1 (5 bases). The V end lost 3 bases, the J end lost 1 base, and 15 bases lay between the germline ends. The CDR3 has 16 residues. Germline CDR1 and CDR2: WSHSY and SAAADI. The CDR3 sequence is CASSEQATRQNTEAFF. The DNA for the CDR3 is TGCGCCAGCAGTGAACAGGCGACAAGACAGAACACTGAAGCTTTCTTT.

The chain carries TRBV4-1 and TRBJ2-7, with D maybe TRBD2 (7 bases). The V gene lost 0 bases and the J gene lost 6 bases, with 18 bases spanning the gap. The CDR3 has 16 residues. Germline V gene data show CDR1 as MGHRA and CDR2 as YSYEKL. The CDR3 DNA reads TGCGCCAGCAGCCAAGATATCGGGGGGCCCCTAGGCGAGCAGTACTTC. This encodes CASSQDIGGPLGEQYF.

The CDR3 loop reads CASGTGRGGTDTQYF. In DNA, the CDR3 is TGTGCCAGCGGAACTGGGCGGGGGGGCACAGATACGCAGTATTTT. The genes are TRBV25-1 and TRBJ2-3, with 8 bases lining up with TRBD2. This CDR3 region has 15 residues. Trimming took 8 bases from V and 1 from J; bases not matched to a gene: 8. The germline gives CDR1 MGHDK, CDR2 SYGVNS.

The chain combines TRBV27 with TRBJ1-6; no definite D call. The germline gives CDR1 MNHEY, CDR2 SMNVEV (reference sequence). CDR3 length: 18 residues. Trimming took off 7 bases at V and 0 bases at J, with 19 bases between the two ends. This CDR3 is CASMKPPVKSSYNSPLHF. CDR3 sequence (DNA): TGTGCCAGCATGAAGCCGCCGGTGAAAAGCTCCTATAATTCACCCCTCCACTTT.

The chain carries TRBV30 and TRBJ1-6, with 7 bases aligning to TRBD1. Trimming removed 2 bases from V and 9 bases from J; junction bases left unmatched: 7. This CDR3 spans 14 amino acids. CDR1 and CDR2 (germline): GTSNPN, SVGIG (reference sequence). The CDR3 bases are TGTGCCTGGAGTATTCAGGGGGTGGGTTCACCCCTCCACTTT. It encodes CAWSIQGVGSPLHF.

The rearrangement links TRBV21-1 to TRBJ1-2. TRBV21-1 is recorded as a pseudogene. The CDR3 has 14 residues. The CDR3 loop is CASEFVSTSADYTF. DNA for the CDR3: TGTGCCAGCGAGTTCGTCAGCACGTCCGCGGACTACACCTTC.